This T cell receptor beta chain was profiled in a study of T-cell reconstitution after alpha-beta-depleted transplantation in children. This clonotype was counted between two and nine times. Its antigen is unknown. Findings and limits, study-wide: Surviving recipient T cells and thymic progenitors accounted for the high day-60 TCRbeta diversity observed in some patients. T-cell counts and diversity were attributed mostly to newly produced T cells one year after transplant.

TCRbeta library preparation incorporated unique molecular identifiers. TCRdb re-analysed the PCR reads in MiXCR, keeping a single row per CDR3 protein. The sample lists 700,000 to 850,000 distinct CDR3 sequences, roughly 15% occurring once. Losses at the gene ends were 4 bases for V and 3 bases for J; bases not matched to a gene: 9. Germline V gives CDR1 SGHDT, CDR2 YYEEEE. The CDR3 runs 16 residues. The chain carries TRBV5-6 and TRBJ1-3, with TRBD1 matching 8 bases. This TCR was sampled from a male patient younger than 18 who had a stem cell transplant for acute lymphoblastic leukemia, so the T cells may come from the graft donor. Sequencing used PBMCs, mostly from graft donor cells, obtained 360 days after TCRalphabeta/CD19-depleted stem cell transplant. CDR3 sequence reads: CASSPRQGWSGNTIYF. CDR3 DNA sequence: TGTGCCAGCAGCCCTAGACAGGGGTGGAGTGGAAACACCATATATTTT.